Shown below are 18 T cell receptor beta chains from a single sample sequenced in a study of T cell changes during pregnancy in multiple sclerosis. Assay used: immunoSEQ multiplex PCR; TCRdb lists only in-frame clones, some missing. The table records about 87,000 clones, just under 95% of them present only once. The sample was peripheral blood, taken in the third trimester of pregnancy. The receptor source for this set is a female donor in good health, enrolled as a control in a pregnancy study.

The chain is built from TRBV5-1 and TRBJ1-3, with D hard to call. CDR3 length: 14 residues. The V gene lost 4 bases and the J gene lost 4 bases, with 12 bases spanning the gap. The germline CDR1 and CDR2 sequences are SGHRS and YFSETQ. The CDR3 reads CASSVGVIGNTIYF. The CDR3 nucleotides are TGCGCCAGCAGCGTCGGGGTGATAGGAAACACCATATATTTT.

CDR3 DNA: TGTGCCAGTAGTATCGGCACAGATACGCAGTATTTT. Translated, it gives CASSIGTDTQYF. This rearrangement joins TRBV19 to TRBJ2-3; D is undetermined. Trimming stripped 3 bases from V and 1 base from J, with 2 bases between. In germline, CDR1 is LNHDA, CDR2 SQIVND (reference sequence). The CDR3 sequence is 12 residues long. The whole variable domain, remainder taken from reference TRBV19 and TRBJ2-3, is DGGITQSPKYLFRKEGQNVTLSCEQNLNHDAMYWYRQDPGQGLRLIYYSQIVNDFQKGDIAEGYSVSREKKESFPLTVTSAQKNPTAFYLCASSIGTDTQYFGPGTRLTVL.

The V call is TRBV27, the J call TRBJ2-1; tentative D call: TRBD2 (6 bases). Germline lookup yields CDR1 MNHEY and CDR2 SMNVEV (reference sequence). V dropped 3 bases and J dropped 0 bases, with 9 bases sitting between them. The CDR3 runs 15 residues. The CDR3 loop reads CASSLGRSSYNEQFF. CDR3 sequence (DNA): TGTGCCAGCAGTTTGGGGAGGAGCTCCTACAATGAGCAGTTCTTC.

The genes are TRBV19 and TRBJ2-2, with TRBD2 identical over 11 bases. CDR3 size: 17 residues. CDR1 is LNHDA and CDR2 is SQIVND in the germline V gene (reference sequence). Germline trimming cut 4 bases from V and 3 bases from J; bases unmatched to any gene: 7. CDR3 nucleotide sequence: TGTGCCAGTAGTAGGGGGGGGACTAGCGGTTACACCGGGGAGCTGTTTTTT. Residues: CASSRGGTSGYTGELFF.

The CDR3 is CASSAGPGQGVSPLHF. The CDR3 DNA reads as TGTGCCAGCAGCGCGGGTCCGGGACAGGGGGTTTCACCCCTCCACTTT. This chain links TRBV5-6 with TRBJ1-6, with 11 bases identical to TRBD1. Germline V gives CDR1 SGHDT, CDR2 YYEEEE. J lost 9 bases, V lost 4 bases, and 9 bases had no gene match. CDR3 size: 16 residues.

V is TRBV4-1 and J is TRBJ1-1, with unresolved D. The CDR3 sequence is 15 residues long. Germline V gene data show CDR1 as MGHRA and CDR2 as YSYEKL. Trimming took 4 bases from V and 3 from J, leaving 15 bases between them. CDR3: CASSLSLGGYTEAFF. CDR3 bases: TGCGCCAGCAGCCTATCTCTAGGAGGGTACACTGAAGCTTTCTTT.

The chain couples TRBV28 to TRBJ2-7; 11 bases agree with TRBD1. V shed 8 bases, J shed 5 bases, and the junction held 11 bases outside the gene matches. The CDR3 is 15 amino acids. Germline V gene lookup returns CDR1 MDHEN and CDR2 SYDVKM. The CDR3 nucleotides are TGTGCCAGCTTTAACACGGACAGGGGGCTGGACGAGCAGTACTTC. This codes for CASFNTDRGLDEQYF.

The V call is TRBV6-5, the J call TRBJ1-5; D is uncertain. V lost 5 bases to trimming and J lost 3 bases, with 11 bases between them. Looked up from germline, CDR1 is MNHEY and CDR2 is SVGAGI. CDR3 length: 14 amino acids. CDR3 sequence reads: CASSDRGYNQPQHF. CDR3 coding DNA: TGTGCCAGCAGTGACCGGGGTTACAATCAGCCCCAGCATTTT.

The gene calls are TRBV6-5 and TRBJ2-7; 9 nucleotides align to TRBD1. Per the germline V gene, CDR1 is MNHEY and CDR2 is SVGAGI. The CDR3 has 15 residues. J lost 1 base, V lost 5 bases, and 6 bases had no gene match. The CDR3 region has the DNA TGTGCCAGCAGTCCCGGGACAGGGTCTTCCTACGAGCAGTACTTC. Translating it yields CASSPGTGSSYEQYF.

This clone was recorded a few times. This chain joins TRBV28 and TRBJ2-7; the match to TRBD2 covers 7 bases. Germline trimming cut 6 bases from V and 3 bases from J; bases unmatched to any gene: 2. CDR1 and CDR2 from the germline V gene are MDHEN and SYDVKM. This CDR3 is 12 amino acids long. The CDR3 DNA reads TGTGCCAGCAGCCGGGACTACTACGAGCAGTACTTC. Its protein is CASSRDYYEQYF.

For the CDR3, the DNA is TGTGCCAGCAGCTTAAACGGGGGGCCGGAGACCCAGTACTTC. It is translated as CASSLNGGPETQYF. V and J are TRBV7-2 and TRBJ2-5, with TRBD2 as a possible D gene (7 bases). The V and J ends lost 2 bases and 5 bases respectively, with 12 bases between them. The V gene's germline CDR1 is SGHTA and CDR2 FQGNSA. The CDR3 consists of 14 residues.

The chain is built from TRBV7-7 and TRBJ2-5; D perhaps matches TRBD2 (6 bases). The germline V and J ends were trimmed by 3 bases and 7 bases, with 12 bases remaining between them. The CDR3 totals 13 residues. Germline values: CDR1 SSHAT, CDR2 FNYEAQ (reference sequence). Here the CDR3 reads CASSLDWRGTQYF. The CDR3 DNA follows: TGTGCCAGCAGCTTGGACTGGCGGGGGACCCAGTACTTC.

The rearrangement links TRBV11-2 to TRBJ2-7, with TRBD1 matching over 7 bases. Trimming took 5 bases from V and 4 from J; bases not matched to a gene: 14. Germline CDR1 and CDR2: SGHAT and FQNNGV. CDR3 length: 16 amino acids. The CDR3 region has the DNA TGTGCCAGCAGCGCAAGACAGGGATCCCATCTTTACGAGCAGTACTTC. It specifies CASSARQGSHLYEQYF.

The genes are TRBV6-5 and TRBJ2-7; D gene ambiguous. The CDR3 contains 13 residues. CDR1 and CDR2 (germline): MNHEY, SVGAGI. Deletions cut 8 bases from V and 0 bases from J, with 11 bases between. For the CDR3, the DNA is TGTGCCAGCTCGAGGCCCCACTCCTACGAGCAGTACTTC. Protein sequence: CASSRPHSYEQYF.

The V call is TRBV9, the J call TRBJ2-7; the match to TRBD2 covers 9 bases. This CDR3 is built from 14 residues. With 0 bases clipped from V and 7 bases from J, the junction kept 5 bases outside the gene matches. Per the germline V gene, CDR1 is SGDLS and CDR2 is YYNGEE. CDR3 nucleotides: TGTGCCAGCAGCGTAGGGGAAGCGGGAGGTGAGCAGTACTTC. Translated, it gives CASSVGEAGGEQYF. Supplemented by reference TRBV9 and TRBJ2-7, the full variable domain reads DSGVTQTPKHLITATGQRVTLRCSPRSGDLSVYWYQQSLDQGLQFLIQYYNGEERAKGNILERFSAQQFPDLHSELNLSSLELGDSALYFCASSVGEAGGEQYFGPGTRLTVT.

V gene TRBV10-2 combines with J gene TRBJ1-1; D might be TRBD1 (6 bases). The CDR3 covers 18 residues. Per the germline V gene, CDR1 is WSHSY and CDR2 is SAAADI. Trimming took 2 bases from V and 0 from J, leaving 19 bases between them. CDR3 region: CASSESFFKGDMNTEAFF. DNA for the CDR3: TGCGCCAGCAGTGAGAGTTTCTTTAAGGGGGACATGAACACTGAAGCTTTCTTT.

The chain couples TRBV7-9 to TRBJ2-7; perhaps TRBD1 as D (6 bases). V lost 3 bases and J lost 7, with 13 bases in between. CDR3 length: 13 residues. The germline gives CDR1 SEHNR, CDR2 FQNEAQ (reference sequence). CDR3 DNA: TGTGCCAGCAGCTTGGTAGCCCAGGGGGAGCAGTACTTC. Amino acid sequence: CASSLVAQGEQYF.

This clone appeared once. The chain recombines TRBV4-1 with TRBJ2-7; 10 bases align to TRBD2. CDR1 is MGHRA and CDR2 is YSYEKL in the germline V gene. The CDR3 contains 17 residues. Trimming at V came to 0 bases and at J to 7 bases, leaving 12 bases not matched to a gene. The CDR3, as DNA: TGCGCCAGCAGCCAAGAAGGCTTCCTAGCGGGAGTAGAAGAGCAGTACTTC. Translated: CASSQEGFLAGVEEQYF.